The 32 T cell receptor beta chains below all came from one sample that was sequenced in a study of blood T cell repertoires in COVID-19. Profiling relied on immunoSEQ multiplex PCR, and the TCRdb table lists in-frame clones only, not all of them. This sample has about 260,000 clones, with approximately 80% found just once. Sequences were obtained from peripheral blood. These receptors all come from a man aged 55 to 70 with acute or convalescent COVID-19.

The CDR3 is CAISEKPYRDTQYF. Written as DNA, the CDR3 is TGTGCCATCAGTGAGAAACCGTACCGGGATACGCAGTATTTT. The genes are TRBV10-3 and TRBJ2-3; D not resolved. Germline-derived CDR1 and CDR2 are ENHRY and SYGVKD. Trimming cost V 2 bases and J 6 bases, with 12 bases left between them. The CDR3 runs to 14 residues.

V is TRBV14 and J is TRBJ1-2, with 9 bases matching TRBD1. V shed 3 bases, J shed 6 bases, and the junction held 8 bases outside the gene matches. Germline loops: CDR1 SGHDN, CDR2 FVKESK. The CDR3 covers 15 residues. CDR3 loop: CASSQGQGLRNGYTF. The CDR3 coding sequence is TGTGCCAGCAGCCAGGGACAGGGCCTCCGAAATGGCTACACCTTC.

The rearrangement links TRBV5-1 to TRBJ2-7; 9 bases fit TRBD1. Germline-derived CDR1 and CDR2 are SGHRS and YFSETQ. V dropped 0 bases and J dropped 5; count of bases not matched to a gene: 3. The CDR3 has 14 amino acids. CDR3 sequence: CASSLVQGAHEQYF. CDR3 nucleotides: TGCGCCAGCAGCTTGGTACAGGGGGCCCACGAGCAGTACTTC.

This clone has a handful of counts. V gene TRBV19 combines with J gene TRBJ2-7, with 8 nucleotides matching TRBD2. Germline V gene data show CDR1 as LNHDA and CDR2 as SQIVND (reference sequence). Losses at the gene ends were 6 bases for V and 0 bases for J; bases not matched to a gene: 7. The CDR3 loop spans 15 amino acids. The chain's CDR3 is CASRSKRGSSYEQYF. The CDR3 nucleotides read TGTGCCAGTAGGTCGAAGCGGGGGTCCTCCTACGAGCAGTACTTC.

V usage is TRBV7-6 and J usage is TRBJ2-1; maybe TRBD2 (5 bases). V lost 5 bases, J lost 2 bases, and 13 bases lay in between. This CDR3 region has 15 residues. Per the germline V gene, CDR1 is SGHVS and CDR2 is FNYEAQ. CDR3 in amino acids: CASSPVEGAYNEQFF. The CDR3 DNA is TGTGCCAGCAGCCCCGTCGAGGGAGCCTACAATGAGCAGTTCTTC.

The gene calls are TRBV6-2 or TRBV6-3 and TRBJ1-2, with a tentative D call TRBD1 (6 bases). V was pared by 5 bases and J by 4 bases, with 11 bases between. The V gene's germline CDR1 is MNHEY and CDR2 SVGEGT. CDR3 length: 13 amino acids. The CDR3 loop is CASSLTGLYGYTF. The CDR3 DNA reads as TGTGCCAGCAGTCTGACAGGACTCTATGGCTACACCTTC.

This clone was detected only a few times. The V call is TRBV27, the J call TRBJ2-7; 8 nucleotides align to TRBD1. There are 15 residues in the CDR3. Looked up from germline, CDR1 is MNHEY and CDR2 is SMNVEV (reference sequence). With V trimmed by 5 bases and J by 2 bases, 8 bases remained unmatched. CDR3: CASSPTGTGPYEQYF. The CDR3 DNA reads as TGTGCCAGCAGTCCAACTGGGACAGGACCCTACGAGCAGTACTTC.

V usage is TRBV18 and J usage is TRBJ2-2; 11 positions agree with TRBD2. CDR1 is KGHSH, CDR2 LQKENI, per germline. This CDR3 spans 16 amino acids. The trim removed 3 bases at V and 5 bases at J, leaving 5 bases unmatched. The CDR3: CASSPATSGKTGELFF. CDR3 nucleotides: TGTGCCAGCTCACCGGCGACTAGCGGGAAAACCGGGGAGCTGTTTTTT.

For the CDR3, the DNA is TGTGCCTGGAGTAGATTTGGGGCAGGGGATACTGAAGCTTTCTTT. As protein: CAWSRFGAGDTEAFF. The chain links TRBV30 to TRBJ1-1; D possibly corresponds to TRBD1 (6 bases). Trimming pared 2 bases from V and 5 bases from J, leaving 18 bases between. The CDR3 runs 15 residues. CDR1 is GTSNPN and CDR2 is SVGIG in the germline V gene (reference sequence).

The V call is TRBV5-1, the J call TRBJ2-1, with 8 positions matching TRBD1. CDR1 and CDR2 (germline): SGHRS, YFSETQ. The CDR3 is 16 residues long. Trimming took 5 bases from V and 5 from J; bases not matched to a gene: 12. The chain's CDR3 is CASSPYGTGRNNEQFF. The CDR3 region has the DNA TGCGCCAGCAGTCCCTATGGGACAGGCCGCAACAATGAGCAGTTCTTC.

The chain employs TRBV12-5 and TRBJ2-5; possibly TRBD1 for D (6 bases). The CDR3 runs to 17 residues. V was shortened by 5 bases and J by 3 bases, with 22 bases between the two germline ends. The germline V gene has CDR1 LGHNT and CDR2 FRNRAP. The CDR3 reads CASGLNHNRERKETQYF. The CDR3 DNA reads as TGTGCTAGTGGTCTAAATCACAACAGGGAAAGAAAAGAGACCCAGTACTTC.

This clone is a singleton in its sample. The rearrangement uses TRBV18 and TRBJ2-7; 9 nucleotides line up with TRBD1. This CDR3 comprises 14 residues. The V gene end was trimmed by 6 bases and the J gene end by 5 bases; junction bases not matched to a gene: 8. Germline CDR1 is KGHSH and CDR2 is LQKENI. CDR3 amino acids: CASSAGTGFDEQYF. DNA of the CDR3: TGTGCCAGCTCCGCCGGGACAGGGTTCGACGAGCAGTACTTC.

The chain is built from TRBV6-5 and TRBJ2-7, with TRBD1 matching over 10 bases. CDR1 and CDR2 from the germline V gene are MNHEY and SVGAGI. This CDR3 region has 15 residues. Germline trimming cut 2 bases from V and 4 bases from J; bases unmatched to any gene: 5. CDR3 bases: TGTGCCAGCAGTTACCCGACAGGGGGCTCATACGAGCAGTACTTC. Amino acids: CASSYPTGGSYEQYF.

The rearrangement uses TRBV11-2 and TRBJ2-2; 10 bases agree with TRBD1. Unmatched junction bases numbered 4, after V lost 5 bases and J lost 4 bases. There are 15 residues in the CDR3. CDR1 SGHAT and CDR2 FQNNGV come from the germline V gene. CDR3 in amino acids: CASSAGTGATGELFF. The CDR3 DNA reads as TGTGCCAGCAGCGCAGGGACAGGGGCCACCGGGGAGCTGTTTTTT.

V is TRBV5-1 and J is TRBJ2-1; the match to TRBD2 covers 9 bases. The germline V gene has CDR1 SGHRS and CDR2 YFSETQ. The CDR3 totals 17 residues. V trimming: 0 bases; J trimming: 4 bases; junction bases outside the gene matches: 8. CDR3: CASSLETLAGIYNEQFF. The CDR3 DNA is TGCGCCAGCAGCTTGGAGACGCTAGCGGGGATTTACAATGAGCAGTTCTTC.

The J gene is TRBJ1-4, the V gene TRBV7-2; D perhaps matches TRBD1 (5 bases). This CDR3 has 15 residues. CDR1 is SGHTA and CDR2 is FQGNSA in the germline V gene. Trimming removed 3 bases at V and 8 bases at J, with 16 bases between. The CDR3 DNA reads as TGTGCCAGCAGCTTTTGGGTGGGGGGGAACGAAAAACTGTTTTTT. Encoded protein: CASSFWVGGNEKLFF. The full variable domain, completed using reference TRBV7-2 and TRBJ1-4, is GAGVSQSPSNKVTEKGKDVELRCDPISGHTALYWYRQSLGQGLEFLIYFQGNSAPDKSGLPSDRFSAERTGGSVSTLTIQRTQQEDSAVYLCASSFWVGGNEKLFFGSGTQLSVL.

The V gene is TRBV2, the J gene TRBJ2-7; D uncertain. Trimming shortened V by 8 bases and J by 3 bases, and 11 bases separated the two germline ends. The germline V gene encodes CDR1 SNHLY and CDR2 FYNNEI. This CDR3 is built from 12 residues. Written as DNA, the CDR3 is TGTGCCAGCGCAAGATTGAGCTACGAGCAGTACTTC. This translates into CASARLSYEQYF.

V gene TRBV20-1 combines with J gene TRBJ2-4; 9 bases align to TRBD2. The ends lost 3 bases at V and 5 bases at J; junction bases unmatched: 8. There are 15 residues in the CDR3. The germline V gene has CDR1 DFQATT and CDR2 SNEGSKA (reference sequence). The CDR3: CSASKASGDQNIQYF. CDR3 coding DNA: TGCAGTGCTAGTAAGGCTAGCGGGGACCAAAACATTCAGTACTTC.

The chain joins TRBV6-2 or TRBV6-3 to TRBJ2-1; a weak D match, TRBD1 (6 bases). Germline V lookup: CDR1 MNHEY, CDR2 SVGEGT. The CDR3 extends over 11 amino acids. V shed 6 bases and J shed 15 bases, with 15 bases lying between them. The CDR3 loop reads CASSRYRARFF. The DNA of the CDR3 is TGTGCCAGCAGCCGATACAGGGCTCGGTTCTTC.

This clone was detected only once. The chain links TRBV7-9 to TRBJ2-1; the match to TRBD1 covers 7 bases. V gave up 2 bases and J gave up 7 bases; unmatched junction bases: 11. Looked up from germline, CDR1 is SEHNR and CDR2 is FQNEAQ (reference sequence). This CDR3 contains 16 residues. The CDR3 loop is CASSLPPGQPINEQFF. The DNA for the CDR3 is TGTGCCAGCAGCTTACCTCCGGGACAGCCGATAAATGAGCAGTTCTTC.

The J gene is TRBJ2-5, the V gene TRBV5-1; 8 bases are a match to TRBD1. V lost 0 bases to trimming and J lost 4 bases; unmatched junction nucleotides: 8. CDR1 and CDR2 (germline): SGHRS, YFSETQ. The CDR3 is 16 residues long. CDR3 sequence reads: CASSLAPDRVRETQYF. The CDR3 DNA follows: TGCGCCAGCAGCTTGGCCCCGGACAGGGTGAGAGAGACCCAGTACTTC.

The J gene is TRBJ1-3, the V gene TRBV9; D gene unclear. This CDR3 spans 14 amino acids. The V gene's germline CDR1 is SGDLS and CDR2 YYNGEE. Trimming left V 5 bases short and J 0 bases short, with 9 bases between. CDR3 amino acids: CASSVLSSGNTIYF. In DNA form, the CDR3 reads TGTGCCAGCAGTGTCCTTAGCTCTGGAAACACCATATATTTT.

The chain is built from TRBV3-1 (or the pseudogene TRBV3-2) and TRBJ1-4; tentatively, D is TRBD1 (6 bases). V was clipped by 4 bases and J by 6 bases, with 12 bases between them. CDR3 size: 14 residues. The germline gives CDR1 LGHDT, CDR2 YNNKEL (reference sequence). CDR3 bases: TGTGCCAGCAGCCTGACAGGCCAACATGAAAAACTGTTTTTT. Its translation: CASSLTGQHEKLFF.

The rearrangement links TRBV7-6 to TRBJ2-1, with a weak D call TRBD2 (5 bases). V gave up 6 bases and J gave up 9 bases, with 18 bases separating them. CDR3 size: 14 residues. CDR1 is SGHVS and CDR2 is FNYEAQ in the germline V gene. The CDR3 protein is CASSLGGGFSEQFF. CDR3 DNA: TGTGCCAGCAGTTTGGGCGGAGGTTTTAGTGAGCAGTTCTTC. Drawing the rest from reference TRBV7-6 and TRBJ2-1, the complete variable domain is GAGVSQSPRYKVTKRGQDVALRCDPISGHVSLYWYRQALGQGPEFLTYFNYEAQQDKSGLPNDRFSAERPEGSISTLTIQRTEQRDSAMYRCASSLGGGFSEQFFGPGTRLTVL.

The CDR3 DNA reads as TGTGCCAGCAGCCCCCGGGGGGAAGCCACTGAAGCTTTCTTT. It is translated as CASSPRGEATEAFF. The V gene is TRBV9, the J gene TRBJ1-1, with a weak D call TRBD1 (5 bases). Germline loops: CDR1 SGDLS, CDR2 YYNGEE. The CDR3 sequence is 14 residues long. The V and J ends lost 4 bases and 4 bases respectively, with 14 bases between them.

The chain carries TRBV7-2 and TRBJ2-3, with D unclear. The length of the CDR3 is 12 residues. Germline V gene lookup returns CDR1 SGHTA and CDR2 FQGNSA. The V and J ends lost 5 bases and 2 bases respectively, with 5 bases between them. Here the CDR3 DNA reads TGTGCCAGCAGCGGCCTCACAGATACGCAGTATTTT. Translation: CASSGLTDTQYF.

V usage is TRBV5-1 and J usage is TRBJ2-5; D is undetermined. In germline, CDR1 is SGHRS, CDR2 YFSETQ. This CDR3 is built from 15 residues. V lost 0 bases to trimming and J lost 2 bases, with 11 bases between them. The DNA for the CDR3 is TGCGCCAGCAGCTTGGCCATGGCCGCACAAGAGACCCAGTACTTC. Encoded protein: CASSLAMAAQETQYF.

CDR3 in amino acids: CASSLDRTGTMNTEAFF. The CDR3 DNA reads as TGTGCCAGCAGCTTAGATAGGACAGGTACCATGAACACTGAAGCTTTCTTT. The rearrangement uses TRBV11-2 and TRBJ1-1, with TRBD1 matching 7 bases. This CDR3 region has 17 residues. Germline CDR1 and CDR2: SGHAT and FQNNGV. V lost 0 bases to trimming and J lost 0 bases; unmatched junction nucleotides: 7. Full variable domain (rest looked up from reference TRBV11-2 and TRBJ1-1): EAGVAQSPRYKIIEKRQSVAFWCNPISGHATLYWYQQILGQGPKLLIQFQNNGVVDDSQLPKDRFSAERLKGVDSTLKIQPAKLEDSAVYLCASSLDRTGTMNTEAFFGQGTRLTVV.

The chain uses TRBV5-1 and TRBJ2-1; 13 nucleotides align to TRBD2. Germline V gene sequence: CDR1 SGHRS, CDR2 YFSETQ. V shed 2 bases, J shed 8 bases, and the junction held 13 bases outside the gene matches. The CDR3 runs to 18 residues. The CDR3 DNA reads as TGCGCCAGCAGCTTCCTACCCGGGACTAGCGGGATACTATATGAGCAGTTCTTC. Translated, it gives CASSFLPGTSGILYEQFF.

The V and J genes are TRBV15 and TRBJ2-1, with TRBD2 matching 12 bases. Germline CDR1 is LNHNV and CDR2 is YYDKDF (reference sequence). The CDR3 consists of 15 residues. V was pared by 0 bases and J by 12 bases, with 6 bases of the junction left unmatched. The CDR3 DNA reads TGTGCCACCAGCAGAGATTTAGGACTAGCGGGATGGCAGTTCTTC. This gives the protein CATSRDLGLAGWQFF.

Concerning this clone itself: Other DNA sequences from this sample encode an identical CDR3 as well. This chain connects TRBV4-3 to TRBJ2-3, with D unclear. The germline V and J ends were trimmed by 0 bases and 6 bases, with 10 bases remaining between them. The length of the CDR3 is 14 residues. Germline CDR1 LGHNA, CDR2 YSLEER. CDR3 sequence reads: CASSQETPGDTQYF. The CDR3 DNA reads TGCGCCAGCAGCCAAGAGACCCCCGGGGATACGCAGTATTTT.

In its sample, this clone was seen once. The chain carries TRBV16 and TRBJ1-6; tentatively, D is TRBD1 (5 bases). The germline V and J ends were trimmed by 8 bases and 10 bases, with 15 bases remaining between them. This CDR3 has 13 residues. Germline V lookup: CDR1 KGHSY, CDR2 FQNENV. CDR3 sequence (DNA): TGTGCCAGCGGGGGGACGCGTGGGTCACCCCTCCACTTT. Translating gives CASGGTRGSPLHF.